The rows below give T cell receptor beta chains drawn from one sample of a study of graft-versus-host responses after intestinal transplantation. Data came from immunoSEQ multiplex PCR; TCRdb stores just in-frame clones and leaves some out. The sample lists some 86,000 clones, around nine tenths occurring once. These TCRs' antigens remain unknown. The sample here was unstimulated CD8+ T cells sorted from spleen or lymph node cells, taken before intestinal transplant. The receptors originated from a human donor who received an intestinal transplant. The CDR3 runs from the conserved cysteine through the conserved F or W. A D gene is named only where the DNA matches it firmly. For some rows the clone size is stated as once, few or many, or as a class when expanded; others skip it.

>NA|NA|TRBJ1-1|TRBV7-9
TGTGCCAGCAGCTCACCAACAGGGTTTTGGGCTTTCTTT
CASSSPTGFWAFF
>NA|NA|TRBJ2-1|TRBV29-1
TGCAGCGTTGTGGGGTACAATGAGCAGTTCTTC
CSVVGYNEQFF
>NA|NA|TRBJ1-1|TRBV19
TGTGCCAGTAGTGGGGAGGAGGTCAGGAGGTATCCTGAAGCTTTCTTT
CASSGEEVRRYPEAFF
>NA|NA|TRBJ1-1|TRBV15
TGTGCCACCAGCTCACCCCCCGCTAGGGAAGCTTTCTTT
CATSSPPAREAFF
>NA|NA|TRBJ2-7|TRBV6-1
TGTGCCAGCAGTGAGGGGACAGAGCAGTACTTC
CASSEGTEQYF
>once|NA|TRBJ1-1|TRBV6-6
TGTGCCAGCAGTTACGACTTGAACACTGAAGCTTTCTTT
CASSYDLNTEAFF
>NA|TRBD2|TRBJ2-1|TRBV6-4
TGTGCCAGCAGTGAGCTAGCGGGAGGGCCTTTTCCCAATGAGCAGTTCTTC
CASSELAGGPFPNEQFF
>NA|NA|TRBJ1-2|TRBV7-6
TGTGCCAGCAGCCCAAACGGAAACTATGGCTACACCTTC
CASSPNGNYGYTF
>NA|NA|TRBJ2-5|TRBV9
TGTGCCAGCAGCCCCCCCCACGATGAGACCCAGTACTTC
CASSPPHDETQYF
>NA|NA|TRBJ1-5|TRBV6-6
TGTGCCAGCAGTTGGGGCCCGGGAAAACAGCCCCAGCATTTT
CASSWGPGKQPQHF
>once|NA|TRBJ2-7|TRBV19
TGTGCCAGTAGTAATCCAGAGAGTCACTACGAGCAGTACTTC
CASSNPESHYEQYF
>NA|TRBD1|TRBJ2-7|TRBV5-6
TGTGCCAGCAGCTTGGGGACAGGGTTTTACGAGCAGTACTTC
CASSLGTGFYEQYF
>NA|NA|TRBJ1-3|TRBV6-6
TGTGCCAGCAGCGACTTCAACCTCTCTGGAAACACCATATATTTT
CASSDFNLSGNTIYF
>NA|NA|TRBJ2-5|TRBV6-1
TGTGCCAGCAGTGAAGGCGAAATCCAAGAGACCCAGTACTTC
CASSEGEIQETQYF
>NA|TRBD2|TRBJ2-3|TRBV7-3
TGTGCCAGCAGCTTAAACCCAGGACTAGCGGGAGGCAGGGGTACGCAGTATTTT
CASSLNPGLAGGRGTQYF
>NA|NA|TRBJ2-1|TRBV6-5
TGTGCCAGCAGTGAAGACTCCTACAATGAGCAGTTCTTC
CASSEDSYNEQFF
>NA|NA|TRBJ2-2|TRBV6-1
TGTGCCAGCAGGCACAGGGTACCCGGGGAGCTGTTTTTT
CASRHRVPGELFF
>once|NA|TRBJ2-2|TRBV7-2
TGTGCCAGCAGCTTAAGGAAGTTTCTGGGTGGCACCGGGGAGCTGTTTTTT
CASSLRKFLGGTGELFF
>NA|TRBD2|TRBJ2-3|TRBV6-5
TGTGCCAGCAGTTTTAGCGGGGGGGCCGCAGATACGCAGTATTTT
CASSFSGGAADTQYF
>NA|TRBD2|TRBJ2-2|TRBV27
TGTGCCAGCAGTCTAGCGGAGAACACCGGGGAGCTGTTTTTT
CASSLAENTGELFF
>NA|NA|TRBJ2-3|TRBV15
TGTGCCACCAGCAGGGACGGGACAAAGCCTCATGTAGATACGCAGTATTTT
CATSRDGTKPHVDTQYF
>few|TRBD1|TRBJ2-4|TRBV7-9
TGTGCCAGCAGCCGGCGGGACAGGAGGCTGGGGATTCAGTACTTC
CASSRRDRRLGIQYF
>NA|TRBD1|TRBJ2-5|TRBV19
TGTGCCAGTAGTAGAATTGGGACAGGGGGCTGGGAGACCCAGTACTTC
CASSRIGTGGWETQYF
>NA|TRBD2|TRBJ2-7|TRBV5-1
TGCGCCAGCACTATGGGACTAGCGGGAGGGACCTACGAGCAGTACTTC
CASTMGLAGGTYEQYF
>once|NA|TRBJ2-5|TRBV5-4
TGTGCCAGCAGCTTGGCCGCCGGAGGGGGGGAGACCCAGTACTTC
CASSLAAGGGETQYF
>NA|TRBD1|TRBJ2-5|TRBV7-2
TGTGCCAGCAGAAGGGCGACAGGGGGCGATCCGGGAACCCAGTACTTC
CASRRATGGDPGTQYF
>once|TRBD2|TRBJ2-1|TRBV5-4
TGTGCCAGCAGCTTGTTGATAGCGGGAGGTAATGAGCAGTTCTTC
CASSLLIAGGNEQFF
>once|NA|TRBJ1-1|TRBV5-6
TGTGCCAGCAGCGCCTGGGGCGGCACTGAAGCTTTCTTT
CASSAWGGTEAFF
>NA|NA|TRBJ1-5|TRBV5-4
TGTGCCAGCAGGGTCTCCAGGGGCAATCAGCCCCAGCATTTT
CASRVSRGNQPQHF
>NA|TRBD1|TRBJ1-6|TRBV25-1
TGTGCCAGCAGTGGGGACAGGGATAATTCACCCCTCCACTTT
CASSGDRDNSPLHF
>NA|TRBD2|TRBJ2-3|TRBV4-1
TGCGCCAGCAGCCAAGTGGGGGGGACGGGTGATACGCAGTATTTT
CASSQVGGTGDTQYF
>NA|NA|TRBJ1-2|TRBV30
TGTGCCTGGAGTTGGAGCCTAGACTATGGCTACACCTTC
CAWSWSLDYGYTF
>NA|NA|TRBJ2-7|TRBV4-1
TGCGCCAGCAGCCAAGAGCCACTAGGGGCTTACGAGCAGTACTTC
CASSQEPLGAYEQYF
>NA|NA|TRBJ1-2|TRBV4-1
TGCGCCAGCAGCCAAGAGGGGGGCGATGGCTACACCTTC
CASSQEGGDGYTF
>NA|NA|TRBJ2-4|TRBV7-6
TGTGCCAGCAGCTGGGACGGGGACATTCAGTACTTC
CASSWDGDIQYF
>NA|TRBD2|TRBJ2-1|TRBV14
TGTGCCAGCAGTCTCCCAGCGGGAGGGGGGTCACTGGAGCAGTTCTTC
CASSLPAGGGSLEQFF
>NA|NA|TRBJ2-1|TRBV7-6
TGTGCCAGCAGCTTACGGCAGGGACCCTACAATGAGCAGTTCTTC
CASSLRQGPYNEQFF
>NA|NA|TRBJ2-1|TRBV30
TGTGCCTGGAGTGGTGGGAGTGGCAATGAGCAGTTCTTC
CAWSGGSGNEQFF
>NA|NA|TRBJ1-5|TRBV5-6
TGTGCCAGCTCCGTCTGGGGGGATCAGCCCCAGCATTTT
CASSVWGDQPQHF
>NA|TRBD1|TRBJ2-5|TRBV6-5
TGTGCCAGCACCACAGACAGGGGTCCAGAGACCCAGTACTTC
CASTTDRGPETQYF
>NA|NA|TRBJ2-7|TRBV30
TGTGCCTGGAATGCGGGACAACTCTACGAGCAGTACTTC
CAWNAGQLYEQYF
>NA|TRBD2|TRBJ2-7|TRBV6-5
TGTGCCAGCAGTTATCTAGCGGGAGGGCTTTACGAGCAGTACTTC
CASSYLAGGLYEQYF
>NA|NA|TRBJ2-2|TRBV5-6
TGTGCCACGCATTATGGAGCCGGGGAGCTGTTTTTT
CATHYGAGELFF
>NA|NA|TRBJ1-1|TRBV29-1
TGCAGCGTCCTCAAAAACACTGAAGCTTTCTTT
CSVLKNTEAFF
>NA|NA|TRBJ1-1|TRBV7-9
TGTGCCAGCAGCCCTTTGACAGAGGGTCTGAACACTGAAGCTTTCTTT
CASSPLTEGLNTEAFF
>NA|NA|TRBJ2-7|TRBV19
TGTGCCAGTAGTATCCTAAGCGGGCAATCCTACGAGCAGTACTTC
CASSILSGQSYEQYF
>NA|NA|TRBJ1-3|TRBV7-9
TGTGCCAGCAGCTTGACCGGAAACACCATATATTTT
CASSLTGNTIYF
>NA|TRBD2|TRBJ2-1|TRBV11-2
TGTGCCAGCAGCTCCTGGACTAGCGGGGGCTACAATGAGCAGTTCTTC
CASSSWTSGGYNEQFF
>NA|TRBD1|TRBJ2-1|TRBV20-1
TGCAGTGCTCCAGACAGGGGTGAGCAGTTCTTC
CSAPDRGEQFF
>NA|NA|TRBJ2-1|TRBV11-2
TGTGCCAGCAGCCCTAGGGGACTTCTTTCCTCCTACAATGAGCAGTTCTTC
CASSPRGLLSSYNEQFF
>NA|TRBD1|TRBJ1-2|TRBV7-9
TGTGCCAGCAGCTTAGGTTCAGGGGGACGCTATGGCTACACCTTC
CASSLGSGGRYGYTF
>NA|TRBD2|TRBJ2-5|TRBV4-1
TGCGCCAGCAGCCGGACTAGCGGTCAAGAGACCCAGTACTTC
CASSRTSGQETQYF
>NA|NA|TRBJ1-4|TRBV15
TGTGCCACCAGCAGAGATGAATGGGGGTCGAGGGAAAAACTGTTTTTT
CATSRDEWGSREKLFF